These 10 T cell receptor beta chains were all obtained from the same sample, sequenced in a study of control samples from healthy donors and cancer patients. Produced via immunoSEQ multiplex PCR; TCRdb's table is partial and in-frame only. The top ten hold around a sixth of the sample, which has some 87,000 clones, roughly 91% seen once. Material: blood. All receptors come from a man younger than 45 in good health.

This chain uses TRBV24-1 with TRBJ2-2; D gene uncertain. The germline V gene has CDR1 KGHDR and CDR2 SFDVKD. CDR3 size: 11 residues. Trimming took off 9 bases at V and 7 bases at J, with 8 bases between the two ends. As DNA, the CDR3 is TGTGCCACCGAGTATATCGGGGAGCTGTTTTTT. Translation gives CATEYIGELFF.

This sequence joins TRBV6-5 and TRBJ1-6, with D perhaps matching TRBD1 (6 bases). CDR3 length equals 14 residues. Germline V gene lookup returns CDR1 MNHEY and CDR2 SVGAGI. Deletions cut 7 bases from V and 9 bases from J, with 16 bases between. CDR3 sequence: CASTGTGGASPLHF. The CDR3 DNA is TGTGCCAGCACTGGGACGGGGGGGGCTTCACCCCTCCACTTT.

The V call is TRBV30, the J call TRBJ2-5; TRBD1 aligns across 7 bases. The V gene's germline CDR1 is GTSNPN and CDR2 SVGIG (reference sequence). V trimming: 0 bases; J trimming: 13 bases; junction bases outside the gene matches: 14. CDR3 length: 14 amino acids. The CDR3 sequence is CAWSVKGGAWFGYF. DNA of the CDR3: TGTGCCTGGAGTGTAAAAGGGGGCGCATGGTTCGGGTACTTC.

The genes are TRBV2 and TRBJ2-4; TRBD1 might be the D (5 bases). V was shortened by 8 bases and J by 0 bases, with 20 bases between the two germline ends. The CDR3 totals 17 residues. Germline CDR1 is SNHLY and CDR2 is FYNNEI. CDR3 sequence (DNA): TGTGCCAGCTGCTCACAATCGACAGAACTAGCCAAAAACATTCAGTACTTC. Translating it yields CASCSQSTELAKNIQYF.

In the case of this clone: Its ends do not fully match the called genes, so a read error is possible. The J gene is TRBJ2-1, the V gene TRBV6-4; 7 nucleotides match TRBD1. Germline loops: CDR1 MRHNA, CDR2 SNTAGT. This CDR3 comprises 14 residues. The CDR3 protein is CASRTTGTSNEQFF. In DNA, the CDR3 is TGTGCTAGCAGAACGACAGGGACAAGCAATGAGCAGTTCTTC.

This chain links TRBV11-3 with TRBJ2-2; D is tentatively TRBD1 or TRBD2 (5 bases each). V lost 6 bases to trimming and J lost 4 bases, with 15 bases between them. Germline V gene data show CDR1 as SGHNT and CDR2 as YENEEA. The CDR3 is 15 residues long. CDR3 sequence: CASSWGRGVTGELFF. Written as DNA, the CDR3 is TGTGCCAGCAGTTGGGGAAGAGGGGTCACCGGGGAGCTGTTTTTT.

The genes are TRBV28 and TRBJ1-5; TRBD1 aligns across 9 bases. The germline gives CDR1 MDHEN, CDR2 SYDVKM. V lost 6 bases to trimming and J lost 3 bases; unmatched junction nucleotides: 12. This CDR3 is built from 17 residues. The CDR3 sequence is CASRTQGQGSVNQPQHF. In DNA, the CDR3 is TGTGCCAGCAGAACGCAGGGACAGGGAAGCGTCAATCAGCCCCAGCATTTT.

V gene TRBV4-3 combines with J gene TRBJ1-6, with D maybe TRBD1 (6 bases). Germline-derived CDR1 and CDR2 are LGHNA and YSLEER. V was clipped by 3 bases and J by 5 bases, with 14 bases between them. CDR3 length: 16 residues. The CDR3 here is CASSHATDRDNSPLHF. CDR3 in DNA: TGCGCCAGCAGCCACGCCACGGACAGAGATAATTCACCCCTCCACTTT.

In DNA form, the CDR3 reads TGTGCCAGTAGTATAGTCGTTGCAGATACGCAGTATTTT. As protein: CASSIVVADTQYF. J is TRBJ2-3 and V is TRBV19; D is unclear. V was trimmed by 1 base and J by 4 bases, leaving 6 bases between them. The CDR3 consists of 13 residues. Germline values: CDR1 LNHDA, CDR2 SQIVND (reference sequence).

The DNA for the CDR3 is TGTGCCAGCAGCCAAGGCCTAGCGGTAAAAGGCACAGATACGCAGTATTTT. Protein sequence: CASSQGLAVKGTDTQYF. This rearrangement joins TRBV3-1 (or the pseudogene TRBV3-2) to TRBJ2-3; 7 bases line up with TRBD2. The ends lost 1 base at V and 1 base at J; junction bases unmatched: 8. This CDR3 contains 17 residues. Germline loops: CDR1 LGHDT, CDR2 YNNKEL (reference sequence).